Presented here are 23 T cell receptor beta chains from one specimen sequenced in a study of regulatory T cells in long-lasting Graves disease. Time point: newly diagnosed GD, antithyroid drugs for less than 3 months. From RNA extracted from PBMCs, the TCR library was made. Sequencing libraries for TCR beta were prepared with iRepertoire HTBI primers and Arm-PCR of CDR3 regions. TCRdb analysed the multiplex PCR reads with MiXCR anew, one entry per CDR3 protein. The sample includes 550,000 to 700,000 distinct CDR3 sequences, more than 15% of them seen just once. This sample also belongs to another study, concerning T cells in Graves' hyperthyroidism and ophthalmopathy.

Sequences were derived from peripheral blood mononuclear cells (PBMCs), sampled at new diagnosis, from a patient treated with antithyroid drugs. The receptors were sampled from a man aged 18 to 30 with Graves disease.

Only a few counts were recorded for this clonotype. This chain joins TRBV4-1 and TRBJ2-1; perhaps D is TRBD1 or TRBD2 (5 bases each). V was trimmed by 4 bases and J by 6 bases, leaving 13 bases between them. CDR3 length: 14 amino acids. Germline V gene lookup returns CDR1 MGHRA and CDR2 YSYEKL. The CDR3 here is CASSPGPPINEQFF. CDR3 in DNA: TGCGCCAGCAGCCCGGGACCGCCAATCAATGAGCAGTTCTTC.

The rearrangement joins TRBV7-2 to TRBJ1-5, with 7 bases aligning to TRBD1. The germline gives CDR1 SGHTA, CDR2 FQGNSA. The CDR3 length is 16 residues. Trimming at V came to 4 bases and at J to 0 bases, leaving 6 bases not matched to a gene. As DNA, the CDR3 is TGTGCCAGCAGCTCTCAGGGGGTCTATAGCAATCAGCCCCAGCATTTT. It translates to CASSSQGVYSNQPQHF.

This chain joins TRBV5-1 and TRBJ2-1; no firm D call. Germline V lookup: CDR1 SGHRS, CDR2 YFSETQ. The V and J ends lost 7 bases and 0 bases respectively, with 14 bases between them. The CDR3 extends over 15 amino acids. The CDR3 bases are TGCGCCAGCGGGCCGGGTTGGGGCTCCTACAATGAGCAGTTCTTC. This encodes CASGPGWGSYNEQFF.

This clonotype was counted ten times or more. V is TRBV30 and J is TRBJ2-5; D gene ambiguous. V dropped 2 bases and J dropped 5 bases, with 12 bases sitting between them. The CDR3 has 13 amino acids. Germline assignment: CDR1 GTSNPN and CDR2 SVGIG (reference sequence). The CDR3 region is CAWSNSLRETQYF. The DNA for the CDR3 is TGTGCCTGGAGTAATTCCCTTCGGGAGACCCAGTACTTC.

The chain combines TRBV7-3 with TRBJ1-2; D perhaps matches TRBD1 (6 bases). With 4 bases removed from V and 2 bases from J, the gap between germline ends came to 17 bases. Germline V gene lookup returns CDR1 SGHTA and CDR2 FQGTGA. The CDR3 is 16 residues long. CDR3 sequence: CASSSVAGTLNYGYTF. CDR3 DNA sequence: TGTGCCAGCAGCTCAGTGGCAGGGACACTAAACTATGGCTACACCTTC.

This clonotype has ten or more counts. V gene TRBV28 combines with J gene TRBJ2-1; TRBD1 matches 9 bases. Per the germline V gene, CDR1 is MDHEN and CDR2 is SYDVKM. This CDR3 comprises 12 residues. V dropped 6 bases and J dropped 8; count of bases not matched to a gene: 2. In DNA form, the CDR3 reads TGTGCCAGCAGAGGGACAGGGTATGAGCAGTTCTTC. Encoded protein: CASRGTGYEQFF.

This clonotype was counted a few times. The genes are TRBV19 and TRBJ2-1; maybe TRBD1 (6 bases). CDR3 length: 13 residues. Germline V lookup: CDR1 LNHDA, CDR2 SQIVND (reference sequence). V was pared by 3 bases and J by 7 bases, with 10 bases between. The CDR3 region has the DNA TGTGCCAGTAGTATTATAAGGGGGAATGAGCAGTTCTTC. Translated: CASSIIRGNEQFF. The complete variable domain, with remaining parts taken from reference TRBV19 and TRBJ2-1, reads DGGITQSPKYLFRKEGQNVTLSCEQNLNHDAMYWYRQDPGQGLRLIYYSQIVNDFQKGDIAEGYSVSREKKESFPLTVTSAQKNPTAFYLCASSIIRGNEQFFGPGTRLTVL.

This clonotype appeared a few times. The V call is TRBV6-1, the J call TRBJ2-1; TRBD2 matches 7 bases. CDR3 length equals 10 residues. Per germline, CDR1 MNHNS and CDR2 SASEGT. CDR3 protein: CRTSEDEQFF. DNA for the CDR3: TGTCGTACTAGCGAGGATGAGCAGTTCTTC.

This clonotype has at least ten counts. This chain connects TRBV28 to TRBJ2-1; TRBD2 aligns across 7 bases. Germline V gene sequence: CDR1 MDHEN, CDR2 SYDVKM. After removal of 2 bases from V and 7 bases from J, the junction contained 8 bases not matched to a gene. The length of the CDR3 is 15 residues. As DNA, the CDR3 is TGTGCCAGCAGTTTAGGGGGGGGAGGGTGGAATGAGCAGTTCTTC. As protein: CASSLGGGGWNEQFF.

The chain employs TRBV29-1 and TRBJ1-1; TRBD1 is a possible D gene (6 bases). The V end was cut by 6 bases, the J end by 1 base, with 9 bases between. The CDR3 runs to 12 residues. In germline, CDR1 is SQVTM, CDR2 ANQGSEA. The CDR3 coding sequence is TGCAGCGTGTCGACAGGGAACACTGAAGCTTTCTTT. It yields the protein CSVSTGNTEAFF.

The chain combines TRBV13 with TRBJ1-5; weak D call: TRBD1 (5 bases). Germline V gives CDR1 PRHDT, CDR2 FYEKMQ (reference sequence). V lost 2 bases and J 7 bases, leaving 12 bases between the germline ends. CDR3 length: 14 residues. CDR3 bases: TGTGCCAGCAGCTTACGGGGGGGTGGACAGCCCCAGCATTTT. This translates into CASSLRGGGQPQHF.

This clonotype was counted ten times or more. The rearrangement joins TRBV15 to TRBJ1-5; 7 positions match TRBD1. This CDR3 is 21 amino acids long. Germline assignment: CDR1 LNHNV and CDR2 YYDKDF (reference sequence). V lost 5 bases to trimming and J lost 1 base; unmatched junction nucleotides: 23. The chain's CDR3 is CATSLRTGDRGWDRSNQPQHF. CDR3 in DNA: TGTGCCACCAGCTTACGAACGGGGGACAGAGGTTGGGATAGGAGCAATCAGCCCCAGCATTTT.

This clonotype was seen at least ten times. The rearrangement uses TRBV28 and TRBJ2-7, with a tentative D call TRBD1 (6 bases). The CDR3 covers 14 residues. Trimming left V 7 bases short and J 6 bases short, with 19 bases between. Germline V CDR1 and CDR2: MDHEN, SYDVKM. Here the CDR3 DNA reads TGTGCCAGCATTCTAACCAGGGGAGTGGGCGAGCAGTACTTC. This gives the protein CASILTRGVGEQYF.

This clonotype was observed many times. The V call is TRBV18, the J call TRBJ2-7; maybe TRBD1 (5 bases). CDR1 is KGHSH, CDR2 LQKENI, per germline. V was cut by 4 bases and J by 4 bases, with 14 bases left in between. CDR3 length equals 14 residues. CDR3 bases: TGTGCCAGCTCACTCTCAGGGATTCAATACGAGCAGTACTTC. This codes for CASSLSGIQYEQYF.

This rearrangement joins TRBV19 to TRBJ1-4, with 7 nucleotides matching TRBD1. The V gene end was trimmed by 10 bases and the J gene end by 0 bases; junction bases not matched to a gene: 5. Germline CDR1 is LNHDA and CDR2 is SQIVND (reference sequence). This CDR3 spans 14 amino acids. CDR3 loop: CATNDRATNEKLFF. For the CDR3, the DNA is TGTGCCACCAACGACAGGGCAACTAATGAAAAACTGTTTTTT. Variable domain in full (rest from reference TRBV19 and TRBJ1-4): DGGITQSPKYLFRKEGQNVTLSCEQNLNHDAMYWYRQDPGQGLRLIYYSQIVNDFQKGDIAEGYSVSREKKESFPLTVTSAQKNPTAFYLCATNDRATNEKLFFGSGTQLSVL.

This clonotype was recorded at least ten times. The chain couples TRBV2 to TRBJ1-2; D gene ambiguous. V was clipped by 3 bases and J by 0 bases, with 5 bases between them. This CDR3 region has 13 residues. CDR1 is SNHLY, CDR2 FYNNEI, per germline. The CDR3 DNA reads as TGTGCCAGCAGTGACAGAACTAACTATGGCTACACCTTC. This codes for CASSDRTNYGYTF. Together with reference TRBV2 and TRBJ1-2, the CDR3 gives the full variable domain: EPEVTQTPSHQVTQMGQEVILRCVPISNHLYFYWYRQILGQKVEFLVSFYNNEISEKSEIFDDQFSVERPDGSNFTLKIRSTKLEDSAMYFCASSDRTNYGYTFGSGTRLTVV.

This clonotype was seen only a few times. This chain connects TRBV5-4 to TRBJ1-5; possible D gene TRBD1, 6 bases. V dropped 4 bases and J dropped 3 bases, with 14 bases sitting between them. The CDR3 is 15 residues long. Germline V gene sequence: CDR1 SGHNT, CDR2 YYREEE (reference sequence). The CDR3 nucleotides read TGTGCCAGCAGCGGGGGGCCCTCAGCCAATCAGCCCCAGCATTTT. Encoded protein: CASSGGPSANQPQHF. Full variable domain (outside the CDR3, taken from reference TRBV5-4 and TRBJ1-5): ETGVTQSPTHLIKTRGQQVTLRCSSQSGHNTVSWYQQALGQGPQFIFQYYREEENGRGNFPPRFSGLQFPNYSSELNVNALELDDSALYLCASSGGPSANQPQHFGDGTRLSIL.

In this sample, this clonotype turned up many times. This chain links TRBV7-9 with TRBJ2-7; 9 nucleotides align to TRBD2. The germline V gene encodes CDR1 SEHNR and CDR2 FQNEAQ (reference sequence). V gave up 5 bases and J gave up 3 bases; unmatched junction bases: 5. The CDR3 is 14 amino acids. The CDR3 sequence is CASSPAGGYYEQYF. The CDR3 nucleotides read TGTGCCAGCAGCCCTGCGGGAGGGTACTACGAGCAGTACTTC.

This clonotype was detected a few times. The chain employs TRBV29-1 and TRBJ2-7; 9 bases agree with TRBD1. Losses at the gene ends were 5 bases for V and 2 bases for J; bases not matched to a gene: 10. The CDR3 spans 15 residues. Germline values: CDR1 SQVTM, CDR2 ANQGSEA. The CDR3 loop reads CSVSSDRGIPYEQYF. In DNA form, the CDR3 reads TGCAGCGTTTCCTCCGACAGGGGGATCCCCTACGAGCAGTACTTC.

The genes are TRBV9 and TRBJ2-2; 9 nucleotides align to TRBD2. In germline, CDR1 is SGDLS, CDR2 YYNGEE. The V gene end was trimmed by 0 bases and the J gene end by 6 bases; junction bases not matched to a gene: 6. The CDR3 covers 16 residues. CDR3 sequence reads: CASSVVPGLAAGELFF. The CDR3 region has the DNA TGTGCCAGCAGCGTAGTCCCGGGACTAGCAGCCGGGGAGCTGTTTTTT.

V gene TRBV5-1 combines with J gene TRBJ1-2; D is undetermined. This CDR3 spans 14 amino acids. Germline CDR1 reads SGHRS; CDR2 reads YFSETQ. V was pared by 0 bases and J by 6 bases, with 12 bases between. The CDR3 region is CASSLGGLRDGYTF. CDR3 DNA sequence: TGCGCCAGCAGCTTGGGTGGACTTCGGGATGGCTACACCTTC.

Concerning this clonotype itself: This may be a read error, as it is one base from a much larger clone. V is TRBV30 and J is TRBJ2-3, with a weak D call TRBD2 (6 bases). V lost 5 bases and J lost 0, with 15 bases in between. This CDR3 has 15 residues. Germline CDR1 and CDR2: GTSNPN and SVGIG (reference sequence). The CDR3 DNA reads TGTGCCTGGTCTGGGACTCCTCAAAGCACAGATACGCAGTATTTT. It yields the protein CAWSGTPQSTDTQYF. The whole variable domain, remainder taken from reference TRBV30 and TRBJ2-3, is SQTIHQWPATLVQPVGSPLSLECTVEGTSNPNLYWYRQAAGRGLQLLFYSVGIGQISSEVPQNLSASRPQDRQFILSSKKLLLSDSGFYLCAWSGTPQSTDTQYFGPGTRLTVL.

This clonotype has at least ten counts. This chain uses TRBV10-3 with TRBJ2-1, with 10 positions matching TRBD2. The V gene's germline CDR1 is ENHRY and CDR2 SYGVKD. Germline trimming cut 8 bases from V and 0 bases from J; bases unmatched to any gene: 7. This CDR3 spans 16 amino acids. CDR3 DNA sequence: TGTGCCATCGGGGCTAGCGGGAGACCCTCCTACAATGAGCAGTTCTTC. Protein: CAIGASGRPSYNEQFF.